The clone carrying this TCR beta chain was counted a few times. Its antigen is undetermined. By quantitative 5'-RACE with molecular barcodes, the TCR beta libraries were made. TCRdb used MiXCR to reprocess the 5' RACE reads, holding one entry per CDR3 protein. The table lists about 540,000 distinct CDR3 sequences, 9.5% to 15% of them singletons, with 6.8% in the top ten. The data originate from a study of CD8 T cells in ankylosing spondylitis. Findings and limits, study-wide: Relatively rare in peripheral blood, disease-linked clones were also CD8+. Apparently characteristic of ankylosing spondylitis blood was a TCR beta motif (about eight highly homologous variants).

V dropped 5 bases and J dropped 9; count of bases not matched to a gene: 11. The CDR3 consists of 14 residues. Germline V gene data show CDR1 as SGDLS and CDR2 as YYNGEE. This rearrangement joins TRBV9 to TRBJ2-1; 7 bases match TRBD2. The sequence was collected from a male donor with ankylosing spondylitis. The sample comprised blood, either unsorted or a sorted T cell fraction (not recorded which). In DNA form, the CDR3 reads TGTGCCAGCAGTCTAGCGGTAGTATCGGCTGAGCAGTTCTTC. This gives the protein CASSLAVVSAEQFF.